This record covers a single TCR beta chain. The data belong to a study of control samples from healthy donors and cancer patients. Germline V gene sequence: CDR1 MDHEN, CDR2 SYDVKM. V shed 6 bases and J shed 5 bases, with 14 bases lying between them. This CDR3 has 14 residues. Using immunoSEQ multiplex PCR, the repertoire was profiled, and TCRdb retains in-frame clones only, with some absent. The sample lists about 160,000 clones, 92% seen once, with 0.65% to 0.75% in the top ten. The sequence was obtained from a woman aged 25 to 39 in good health. The sequenced sample consisted of blood. The J gene is TRBJ1-5, the V gene TRBV28; tentatively, D is TRBD1 (6 bases). The CDR3 DNA reads as TGTGCCAGCAGGCCAGATCCAGGGGATCAGCCCCAGCATTTT. This encodes CASRPDPGDQPQHF.